This TCR beta chain came from a study of metastatic and nonmetastatic thyroid tumors. Findings of the study overall: Versus benign nodules, malignant thyroid tumors reportedly had significantly higher TCR beta diversity, in blood and tumor.

Ten or more counts support this clone. Antigen: not known. Compared with germline, one end of the junction differs, possibly owing to a read error. Thyroid surgery was preceded by no treatment in any patient. TCRdb used MiXCR to call clones anew from the PCR reads. The table lists about 92,000 clones, about 15% of them singletons, with 3.6% in the top ten. The clonotype comes from a female donor with papillary thyroid cancer or a benign thyroid nodule (not recorded which). Some clones in this sample may be carry-over from other donors' samples. Sequencing was done on a sample of blood.

The CDR3 coding sequence is TGTGCCACCAGTGGGTCCGGGTCTCTAGCGGGGGCCGTCTTC. Residues: CATSGSGSLAGAVF. V gene TRBV24-1 combines with J gene TRBJ2-1, with 10 bases aligning to TRBD2. The germline CDR1 and CDR2 sequences are KGHDR and SFDVKD. CDR3 size: 14 residues.